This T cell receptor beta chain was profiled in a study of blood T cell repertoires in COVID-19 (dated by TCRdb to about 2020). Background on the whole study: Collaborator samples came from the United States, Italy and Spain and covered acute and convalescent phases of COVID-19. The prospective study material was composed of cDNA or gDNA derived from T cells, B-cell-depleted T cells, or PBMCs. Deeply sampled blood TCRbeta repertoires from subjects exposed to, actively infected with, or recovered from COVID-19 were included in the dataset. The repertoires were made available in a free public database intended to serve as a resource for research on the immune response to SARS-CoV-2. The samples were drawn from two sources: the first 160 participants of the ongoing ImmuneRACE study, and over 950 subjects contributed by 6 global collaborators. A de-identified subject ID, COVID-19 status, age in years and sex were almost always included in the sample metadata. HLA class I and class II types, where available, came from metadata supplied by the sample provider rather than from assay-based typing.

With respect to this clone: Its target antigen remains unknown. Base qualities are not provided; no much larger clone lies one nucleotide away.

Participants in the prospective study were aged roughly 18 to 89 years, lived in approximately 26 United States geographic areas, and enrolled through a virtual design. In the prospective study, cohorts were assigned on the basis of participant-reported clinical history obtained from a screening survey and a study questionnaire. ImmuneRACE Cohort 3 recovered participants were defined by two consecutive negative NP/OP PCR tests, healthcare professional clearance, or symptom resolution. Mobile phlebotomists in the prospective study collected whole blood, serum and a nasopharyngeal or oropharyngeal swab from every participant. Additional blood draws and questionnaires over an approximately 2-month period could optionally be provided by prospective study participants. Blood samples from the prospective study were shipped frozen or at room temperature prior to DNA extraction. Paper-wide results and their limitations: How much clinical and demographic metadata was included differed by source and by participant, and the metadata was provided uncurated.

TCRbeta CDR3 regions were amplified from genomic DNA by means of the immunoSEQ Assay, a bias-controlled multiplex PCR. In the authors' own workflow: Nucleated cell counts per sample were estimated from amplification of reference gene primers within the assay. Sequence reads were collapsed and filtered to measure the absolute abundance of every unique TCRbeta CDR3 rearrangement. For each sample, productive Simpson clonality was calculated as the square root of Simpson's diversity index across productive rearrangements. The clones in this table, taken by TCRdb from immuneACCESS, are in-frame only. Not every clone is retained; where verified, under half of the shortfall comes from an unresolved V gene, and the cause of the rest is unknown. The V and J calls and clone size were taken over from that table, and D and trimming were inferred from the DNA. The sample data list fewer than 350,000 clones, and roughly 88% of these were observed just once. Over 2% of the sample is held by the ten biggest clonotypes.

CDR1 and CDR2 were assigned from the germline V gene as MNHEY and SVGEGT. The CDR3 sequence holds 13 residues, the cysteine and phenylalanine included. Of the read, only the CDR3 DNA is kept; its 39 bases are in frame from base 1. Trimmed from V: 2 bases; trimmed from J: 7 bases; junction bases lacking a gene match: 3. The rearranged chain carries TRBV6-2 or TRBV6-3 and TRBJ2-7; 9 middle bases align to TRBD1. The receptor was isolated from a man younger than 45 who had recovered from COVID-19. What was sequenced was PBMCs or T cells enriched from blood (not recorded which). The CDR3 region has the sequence CASSYGTGREQYF. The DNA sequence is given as TGTGCCAGCAGTTACGGGACAGGGCGGGAGCAGTACTTC.